This entry concerns a single T cell receptor beta chain. The CDR3 consists of 16 residues. V lost 2 bases, J lost 3 bases, and 6 bases stayed unmatched. Germline values: CDR1 MDHEN, CDR2 SYDVKM. The sample is drawn from a study of blood T cell repertoires in COVID-19. Study background: The cDNA or gDNA used as material had been derived from T cells, B-cell-depleted T cells, or PBMCs.

Seattle's enrolled individuals joined amid active infection and were then monitored longitudinally. Per the authors' pipeline: Reference gene primer amplification gave nucleated cell count estimates. Generated by immunoSEQ multiplex PCR, the TCRdb table keeps only in-frame clones and is missing some. V and J calls and clone size are copied from that table; D and trimming were computed from the DNA. The sample includes about 190,000 clones, 80% to 85% of them seen just once. The TCR originated in a woman aged 80 or over with COVID-19, enrolled during active disease. The rearrangement joins TRBV28 to TRBJ2-3; 9 bases fit TRBD1. The sequencing sample was made of peripheral blood. CDR3 in amino acids: CASSLPYRGRTDTQYF. CDR3 DNA sequence: TGTGCCAGCAGTTTACCCTACAGGGGGCGAACAGATACGCAGTATTTT.